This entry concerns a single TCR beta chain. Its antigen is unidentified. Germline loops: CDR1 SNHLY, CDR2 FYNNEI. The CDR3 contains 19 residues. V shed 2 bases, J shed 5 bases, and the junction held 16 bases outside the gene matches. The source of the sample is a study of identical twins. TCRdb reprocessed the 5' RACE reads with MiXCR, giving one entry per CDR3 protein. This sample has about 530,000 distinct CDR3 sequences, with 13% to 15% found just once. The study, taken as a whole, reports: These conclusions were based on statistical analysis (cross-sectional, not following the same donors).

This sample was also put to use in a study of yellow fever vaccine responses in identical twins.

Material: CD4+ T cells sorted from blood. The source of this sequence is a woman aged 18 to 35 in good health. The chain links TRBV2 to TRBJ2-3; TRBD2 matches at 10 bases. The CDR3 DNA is TGTGCCAGCAGTGAAATCGGAAGCGGGGGGGCCCGGTTCTTAGATACGCAGTATTTT. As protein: CASSEIGSGGARFLDTQYF.